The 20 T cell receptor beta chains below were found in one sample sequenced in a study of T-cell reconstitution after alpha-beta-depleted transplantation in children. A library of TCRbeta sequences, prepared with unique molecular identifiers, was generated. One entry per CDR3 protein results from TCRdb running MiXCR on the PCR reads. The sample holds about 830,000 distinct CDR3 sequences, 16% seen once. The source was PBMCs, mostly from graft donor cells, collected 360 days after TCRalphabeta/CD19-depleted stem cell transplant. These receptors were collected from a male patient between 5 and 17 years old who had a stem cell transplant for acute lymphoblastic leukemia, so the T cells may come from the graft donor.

For the CDR3, the DNA is TGTGCCAGCAGCCAAGGGGGTCGAGCGGAGCCCTTCCCGCAGTATTTT. Protein product: CASSQGGRAEPFPQYF. The chain has TRBV6-1 and TRBJ2-3, with D perhaps TRBD1 (6 bases). Trimming left V 6 bases short and J 10 bases short, with 26 bases between. Germline CDR1 reads MNHNS; CDR2 reads SASEGT. The CDR3 contains 16 residues.

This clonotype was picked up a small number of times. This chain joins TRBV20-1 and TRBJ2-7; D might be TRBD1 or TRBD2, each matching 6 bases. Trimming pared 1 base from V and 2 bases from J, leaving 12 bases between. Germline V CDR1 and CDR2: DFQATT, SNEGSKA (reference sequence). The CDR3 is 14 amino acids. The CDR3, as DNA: TGCAGTGCTAGAGCGGGGGCGAAGACCTACGAGCAGTACTTC. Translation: CSARAGAKTYEQYF.

CDR3 amino acids: CAWSPKEVGLAGANTGELFF. In DNA form, the CDR3 reads TGTGCCTGGAGCCCCAAGGAGGTTGGACTAGCGGGGGCGAACACCGGGGAGCTGTTTTTT. This chain uses TRBV30 with TRBJ2-2, with TRBD2 identical over 13 bases. V was pared by 3 bases and J by 0 bases, with 13 bases of the junction left unmatched. The CDR3 spans 20 residues. The germline V gene has CDR1 GTSNPN and CDR2 SVGIG (reference sequence).

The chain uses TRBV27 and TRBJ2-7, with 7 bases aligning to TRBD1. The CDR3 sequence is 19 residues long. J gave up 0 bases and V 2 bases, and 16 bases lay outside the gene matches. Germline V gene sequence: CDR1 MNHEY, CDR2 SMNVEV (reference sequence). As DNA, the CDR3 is TGTGCCAGCAGTTTACTCCCAGACATTGACAGGGCCAGCTCCTACGAGCAGTACTTC. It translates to CASSLLPDIDRASSYEQYF.

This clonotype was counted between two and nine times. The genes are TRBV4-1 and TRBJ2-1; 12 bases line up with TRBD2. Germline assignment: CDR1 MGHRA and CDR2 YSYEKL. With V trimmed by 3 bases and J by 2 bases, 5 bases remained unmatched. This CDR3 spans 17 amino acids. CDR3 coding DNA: TGCGCCAGCAGCCAGCCGGGACTAGCGGGCGCCTACAATGAGCAGTTCTTC. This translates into CASSQPGLAGAYNEQFF.

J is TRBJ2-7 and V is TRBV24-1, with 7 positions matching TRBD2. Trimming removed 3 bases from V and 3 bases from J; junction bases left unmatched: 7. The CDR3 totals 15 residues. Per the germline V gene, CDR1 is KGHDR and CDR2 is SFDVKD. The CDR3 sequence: CATSDHTSEGYEQYF. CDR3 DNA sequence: TGTGCCACCAGTGATCACACTAGCGAAGGCTACGAGCAGTACTTC.

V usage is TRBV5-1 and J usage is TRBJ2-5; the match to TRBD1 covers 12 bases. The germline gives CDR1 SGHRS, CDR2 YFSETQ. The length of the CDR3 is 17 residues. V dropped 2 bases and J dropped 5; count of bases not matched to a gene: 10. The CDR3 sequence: CASSFAPGTGGLETQYF. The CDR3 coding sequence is TGCGCCAGCAGCTTTGCCCCCGGGACAGGGGGCCTCGAGACCCAGTACTTC.

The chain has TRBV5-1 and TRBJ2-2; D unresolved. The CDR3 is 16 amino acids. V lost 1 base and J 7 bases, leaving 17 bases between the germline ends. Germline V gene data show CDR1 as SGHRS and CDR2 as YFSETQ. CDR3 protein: CASSLSVDFPGGELFF. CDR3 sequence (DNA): TGCGCCAGCAGCTTGTCCGTAGACTTTCCGGGCGGGGAGCTGTTTTTT.

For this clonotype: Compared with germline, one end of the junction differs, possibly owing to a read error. DNA of the CDR3: TGTGCCAGCAGTGTAAACGTACCCGGGGTGCTGTTTTTT. Its protein is CASSVNVPGVLFF. This chain links TRBV6-1 with TRBJ2-2; D might be TRBD2 (5 bases). The CDR3 is made up of 13 amino acids. Looked up from germline, CDR1 is MNHNS and CDR2 is SASEGT.

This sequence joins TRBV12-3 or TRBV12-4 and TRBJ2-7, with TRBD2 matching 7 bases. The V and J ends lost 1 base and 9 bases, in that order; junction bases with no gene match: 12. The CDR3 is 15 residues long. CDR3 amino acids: CASSLGGRAVVVQYF. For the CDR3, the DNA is TGTGCCAGCAGTTTAGGAGGGAGGGCCGTGGTGGTGCAGTACTTC.

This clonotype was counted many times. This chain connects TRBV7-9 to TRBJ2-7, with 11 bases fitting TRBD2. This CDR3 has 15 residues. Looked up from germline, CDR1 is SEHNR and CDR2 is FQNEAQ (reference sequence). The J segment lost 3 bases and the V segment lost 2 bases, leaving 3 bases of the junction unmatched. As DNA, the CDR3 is TGTGCCAGCAGCTTAAGACTAGCGGGACGCTACGAGCAGTACTTC. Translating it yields CASSLRLAGRYEQYF.

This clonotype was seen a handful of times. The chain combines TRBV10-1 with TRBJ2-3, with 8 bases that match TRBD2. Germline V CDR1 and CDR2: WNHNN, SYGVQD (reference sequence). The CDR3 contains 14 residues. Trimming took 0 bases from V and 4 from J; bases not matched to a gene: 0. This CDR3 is CASSESGGADTQYF. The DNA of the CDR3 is TGCGCCAGCAGTGAGTCCGGGGGGGCAGATACGCAGTATTTT.

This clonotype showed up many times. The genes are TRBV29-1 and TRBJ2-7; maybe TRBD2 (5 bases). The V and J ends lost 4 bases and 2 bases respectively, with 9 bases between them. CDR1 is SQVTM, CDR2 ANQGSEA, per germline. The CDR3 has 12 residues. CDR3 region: CSVGGSTYEQYF. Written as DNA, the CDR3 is TGCAGCGTTGGCGGGTCCACCTACGAGCAGTACTTC.

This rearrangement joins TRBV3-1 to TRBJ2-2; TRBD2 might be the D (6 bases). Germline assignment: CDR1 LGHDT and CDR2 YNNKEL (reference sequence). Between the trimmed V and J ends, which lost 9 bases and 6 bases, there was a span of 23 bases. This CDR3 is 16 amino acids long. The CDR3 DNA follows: TGTGCCAGTGCCTCGACCACTAGCAAGTTCCCCGGGGAGCTGTTTTTT. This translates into CASASTTSKFPGELFF.

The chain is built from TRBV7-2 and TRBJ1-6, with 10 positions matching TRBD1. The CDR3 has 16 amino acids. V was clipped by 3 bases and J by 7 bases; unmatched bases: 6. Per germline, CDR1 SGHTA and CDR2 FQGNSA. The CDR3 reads CASSFQWTGGNSPLHF. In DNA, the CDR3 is TGTGCCAGCAGCTTCCAATGGACAGGGGGAAATTCACCCCTCCACTTT.

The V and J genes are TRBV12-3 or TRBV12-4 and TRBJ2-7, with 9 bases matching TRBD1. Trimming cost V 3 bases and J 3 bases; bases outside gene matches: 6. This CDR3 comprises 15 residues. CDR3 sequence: CASSLDRGSIYEQYF. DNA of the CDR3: TGTGCCAGCAGTTTGGACAGGGGTTCTATCTACGAGCAGTACTTC.

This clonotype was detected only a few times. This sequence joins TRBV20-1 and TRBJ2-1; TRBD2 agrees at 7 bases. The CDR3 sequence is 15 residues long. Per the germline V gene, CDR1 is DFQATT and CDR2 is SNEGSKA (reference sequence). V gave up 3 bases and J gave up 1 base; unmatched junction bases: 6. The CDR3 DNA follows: TGCAGTGCTAGCCTACTAGCGCCGTCCTACAATGAGCAGTTCTTC. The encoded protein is CSASLLAPSYNEQFF.

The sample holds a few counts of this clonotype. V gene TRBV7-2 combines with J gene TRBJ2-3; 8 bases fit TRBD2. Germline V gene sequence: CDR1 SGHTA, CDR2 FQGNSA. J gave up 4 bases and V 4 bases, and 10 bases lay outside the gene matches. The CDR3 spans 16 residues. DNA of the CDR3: TGTGCCAGCAGCTCCAGAGGGGGACTAGGGGCAGATACGCAGTATTTT. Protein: CASSSRGGLGADTQYF.

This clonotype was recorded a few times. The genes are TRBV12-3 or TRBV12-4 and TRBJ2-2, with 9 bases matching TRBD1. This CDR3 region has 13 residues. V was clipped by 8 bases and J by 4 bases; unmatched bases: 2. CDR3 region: CASGDRATGELFF. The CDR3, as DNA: TGTGCCAGCGGGGACAGGGCCACCGGGGAGCTGTTTTTT.

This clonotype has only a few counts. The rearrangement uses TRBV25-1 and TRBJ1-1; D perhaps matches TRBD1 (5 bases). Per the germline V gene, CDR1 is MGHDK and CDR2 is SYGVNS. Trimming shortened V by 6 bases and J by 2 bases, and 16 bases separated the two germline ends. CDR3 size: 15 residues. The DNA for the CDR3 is TGTGCCAGCAGAAATCCGGGACCTTTCAACACTGAAGCTTTCTTT. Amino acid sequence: CASRNPGPFNTEAFF.